The sequence of this T cell receptor (beta chain) was determined in a study of Graves' ophthalmopathy and Graves' hyperthyroidism. Excluded were patients with other autoimmune diseases, uncontrolled infections, pregnancy or lactation. Clinicians diagnosed using symptoms, serum thyroxine, TRAb, thyroid ultrasound and orbital computed tomography. This clonotype has ten or more counts. This CDR3 comprises 16 residues. J lost 5 bases, V lost 4 bases, and 9 bases had no gene match. Amplifying from RNA transcripts, the study obtained TCR beta CDR3 regions. Second-round multiplex PCR came after first-round RT-PCR with HTBI primers. TCRdb used MiXCR to reprocess the multiplex PCR reads, holding one entry per CDR3 protein. The top ten clones hold around 7% of a sample with a few hundred thousand distinct CDR3 sequences, 15% of them seen once.

The chain employs TRBV12-3 or TRBV12-4 and TRBJ2-5, with 11 bases aligning to TRBD1. The clonotype originates from a woman in her late teens or twenties with stable Graves' hyperthyroidism. Source material: peripheral blood. CDR3 in DNA: TGTGCCAGCAGTTCCATCACCCGGGACAGGGGGGAGACCCAGTACTTC. It specifies CASSSITRDRGETQYF.